What follows describes a single TCR beta chain. The sample has other DNA sequences that encode this CDR3 too. The CDR3 is 13 residues long. Germline CDR1 reads LNHDA; CDR2 reads SQIVND (reference sequence). V lost 5 bases to trimming and J lost 3 bases; unmatched junction nucleotides: 3. Using immunoSEQ multiplex PCR, the repertoire was profiled, and TCRdb retains in-frame clones only, with some absent. The sample shows some 82,000 clones, around 88% of them seen only once. The data were obtained in a study of blood T cell repertoires in COVID-19. Study background: Spain, Italy and the United States supplied samples that represented acute and convalescent COVID-19. Sources were T cells, B-cell-depleted T cells, or PBMCs; the material itself was cDNA or gDNA.

This clonotype originated in a man older than 75 with active or convalescent COVID-19. Sequenced: peripheral blood. The chain uses TRBV19 and TRBJ1-1, with TRBD1 identical over 7 bases. The CDR3 here is CASSSTGDTEAFF. CDR3 nucleotides: TGTGCCAGTAGTTCAACAGGGGACACTGAAGCTTTCTTT.